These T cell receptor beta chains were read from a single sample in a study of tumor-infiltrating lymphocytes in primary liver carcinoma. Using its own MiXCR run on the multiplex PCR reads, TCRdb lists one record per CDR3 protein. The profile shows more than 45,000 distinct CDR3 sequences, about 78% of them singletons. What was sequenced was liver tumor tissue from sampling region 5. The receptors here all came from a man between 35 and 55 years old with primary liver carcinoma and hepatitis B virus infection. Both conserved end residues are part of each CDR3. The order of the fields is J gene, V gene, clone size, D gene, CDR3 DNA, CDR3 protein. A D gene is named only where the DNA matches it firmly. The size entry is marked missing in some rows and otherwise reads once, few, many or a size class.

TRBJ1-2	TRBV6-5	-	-	TGTGCCAGCACCCTCAGTCGGGGCTGTGGCTACACCTTT	CASTLSRGCGYTF
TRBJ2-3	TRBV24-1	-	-	TGTGCCACCAGTGATTGGTCGGGAGTTAGCACAGATATGCAATATTTT	CATSDWSGVSTDMQYF
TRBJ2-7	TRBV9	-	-	TGTGCCAGCAGCGTAGGGGGGATTAAAAGCTACGAGCAGTACTTC	CASSVGGIKSYEQYF
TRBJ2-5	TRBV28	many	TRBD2	TGTGCCAGCAGGTCTAGCGGAGGCCTGACCCAGTACTTC	CASRSSGGLTQYF
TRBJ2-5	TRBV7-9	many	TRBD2	TGTGCCAGCAGCTTAGTAGCGGGAGTGGAAACCCAGTACTTC	CASSLVAGVETQYF
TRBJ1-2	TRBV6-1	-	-	TGTGCCAGCAGTGAAATAAGGGATGGGGAATATGGCTACATCTTC	CASSEIRDGEYGYIF
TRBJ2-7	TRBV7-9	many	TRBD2	TGTGCCAGCAGCCCTCGTCCGACTAGCGGGAGGACGGCCTACGAGCAGTACTTC	CASSPRPTSGRTAYEQYF
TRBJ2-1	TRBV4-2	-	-	TGTGCCAGCAGCCGTCTTAGTTCTTCCGGCAATGAGCAGTTCTTC	CASSRLSSSGNEQFF
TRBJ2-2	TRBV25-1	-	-	TGTGCCTGCAGTGACCTAGCTAACACCGGGGAGCTGTTTTTT	CACSDLANTGELFF
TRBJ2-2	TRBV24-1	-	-	TGTGCCACCGGTGAACGGGATTACAACACCGTGGAGCTGTTTTTT	CATGERDYNTVELFF
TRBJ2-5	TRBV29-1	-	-	TGCAGCGTTGGCCCGGGGCGCAAGGAGACCCAGTACTTC	CSVGPGRKETQYF
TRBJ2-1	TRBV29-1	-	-	TGCAGCATTGGATTAGCGGAAGGGTTCTACAATGAGCAGTTCTTC	CSIGLAEGFYNEQFF
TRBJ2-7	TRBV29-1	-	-	TGCAGTGTTTCCATATCAGCCTACAAGCAGTACTTC	CSVSISAYKQYF
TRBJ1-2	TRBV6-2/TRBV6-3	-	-	TGTGCCAGCAGTTACCCCGGAGTGGACTCCGGAGGTGGCAACACCTTC	CASSYPGVDSGGGNTF
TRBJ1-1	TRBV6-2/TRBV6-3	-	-	TGTGCTAGCAGTACGGCATGGCCGGCTTTCTTT	CASSTAWPAFF
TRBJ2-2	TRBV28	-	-	TGTGCCAGCAGGACCTCGCGGCCAAACACCGGGGAGCTGTTTTTT	CASRTSRPNTGELFF
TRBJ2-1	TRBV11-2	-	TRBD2	TGTGCCTGCAGCTTTAGCGGGCCACTCGATAATGAGCAGTTTTTC	CACSFSGPLDNEQFF
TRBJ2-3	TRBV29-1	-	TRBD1	TGCAGCGTTGAGGGACAGGGGACTTCAGATATGCAGTATTTT	CSVEGQGTSDMQYF
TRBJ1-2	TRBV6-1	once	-	TGTGCCAGATACCGGGAGAAGATACAGGGAACGGATGGCTACACCTTC	CARYREKIQGTDGYTF
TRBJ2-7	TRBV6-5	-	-	TGTGCCAACCGGAGCGGTTTCCTGGATTACGAGCAGTACTTC	CANRSGFLDYEQYF
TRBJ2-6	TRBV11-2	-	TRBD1	TGTGCCAGCAGCATGGGGGGAGACAGGGGCATTTCCCTCTCTGGGGACGTCCTGACTTTC	CASSMGGDRGISLSGDVLTF
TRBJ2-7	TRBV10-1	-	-	TGCGCCAACAGTCCCGGGGGAATGATCTACGAGCGGTACTTC	CANSPGGMIYERYF
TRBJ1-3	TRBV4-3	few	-	TGCGCCAGTAGCCAAGGACAACTGGGAAACACCGTATATTTT	CASSQGQLGNTVYF
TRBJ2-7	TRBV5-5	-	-	TGTGCCAGTAGCTTCGGATTCTCCTACGAGCAGTACTTC	CASSFGFSYEQYF
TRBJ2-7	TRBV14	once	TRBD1	TGTGCTAGCATCCATAGGGGTACAGGGGCCGAGCAGTACTTC	CASIHRGTGAEQYF
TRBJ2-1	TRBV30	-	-	TGTGGCTGGAGTCGGCCGGGGTCTGAGCCCTACAATGAGCAGTTCTTC	CGWSRPGSEPYNEQFF
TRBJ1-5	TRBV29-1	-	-	TGCAGCGTCGTCTGGCAGGACAATCAGCCCCAGCATTTT	CSVVWQDNQPQHF
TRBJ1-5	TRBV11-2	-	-	TGTGCCAGCAGATTAGTAGGGGTAACATGGAGCAATCAGACCCAGCATTTT	CASRLVGVTWSNQTQHF
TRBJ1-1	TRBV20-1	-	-	TGCAGTGCTCGAGGGGGGACGGGTGTCGGCACTGAAGCTTTCTTT	CSARGGTGVGTEAFF
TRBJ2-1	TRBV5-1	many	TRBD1	TGCGCCAGCAGCTCTCAGGGGGCAGCCTACAATGAGCAGTTCTTC	CASSSQGAAYNEQFF
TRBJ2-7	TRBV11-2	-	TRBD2	TGTGTCAGCAGTTTAACCTTAGCGGGGGCTAGCGAGCAGTACTTC	CVSSLTLAGASEQYF
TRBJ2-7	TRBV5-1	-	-	TGCGCCAGCAGCTTGGAGGCAGCGCGGGACGAGCAGTACTTC	CASSLEAARDEQYF
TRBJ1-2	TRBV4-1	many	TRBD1	TGCGCCAGCAGCCTGGACAGGGGTGCGTATGGCTACACCTTC	CASSLDRGAYGYTF
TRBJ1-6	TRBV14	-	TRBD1	TGTGCCAGCAGCCACAGACAGGGGCATAATCCACCCCTCCACTTT	CASSHRQGHNPPLHF
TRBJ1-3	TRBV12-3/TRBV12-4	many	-	TGTGCCAGCAGTTTAGGTACCAGGAGAAACACCATATATTTT	CASSLGTRRNTIYF
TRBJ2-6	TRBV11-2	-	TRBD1	TGTGCCAGCAGCATGTGGGGAGACAGGGGCATTTCCTTCTCTGGGGCCAACGTCCGGACTTTC	CASSMWGDRGISFSGANVRTF
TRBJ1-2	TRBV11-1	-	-	TGTGCCAGCAGCTACAAGGGATTTGGCTATAGCCACACCTTC	CASSYKGFGYSHTF
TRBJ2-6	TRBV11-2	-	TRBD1	TGTGCCTGCAGCATGGGGGGAGACAGGGGCATTTCCCTCTCTGGGGTCAACGTCCTGGCTTTC	CACSMGGDRGISLSGVNVLAF
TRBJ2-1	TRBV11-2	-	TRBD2	TGTGCCATCAGTACTAGCGGGTTCCACAATGAGCAATTCTTC	CAISTSGFHNEQFF
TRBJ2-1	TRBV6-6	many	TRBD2	TGTGCCAGCAGTTACATCGGCGGGAGCTCCTACAATGAGCAGTTCTTC	CASSYIGGSSYNEQFF
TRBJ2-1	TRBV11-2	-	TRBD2	TGTGTCAGCAGCCTTAGCGGGCCATTCGACAATGAGCAGTTCTTC	CVSSLSGPFDNEQFF
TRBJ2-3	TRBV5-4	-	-	TGTGCCAACAGCCAGAACGAAAGGGCAGGTTTT	CANSQNERAGF
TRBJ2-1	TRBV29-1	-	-	TGCAGCGTTGATAGTGCGGGAAGGACCTACAATGAGCAGTTCTTC	CSVDSAGRTYNEQFF
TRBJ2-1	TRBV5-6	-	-	TGTGCCAGCAGCTTGGTGAGTCATGAGCAGTTCTTC	CASSLVSHEQFF
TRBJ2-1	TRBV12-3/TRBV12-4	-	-	TGTGCCAGCACCCACGGTAGGGGACTTCTTAATGAGCAGTTCTTC	CASTHGRGLLNEQFF
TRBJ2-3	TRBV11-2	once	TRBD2	TGTGCCAGCAGCTCGGGACTAGTGGGATTCGCAGATACGCAGTATTTT	CASSSGLVGFADTQYF
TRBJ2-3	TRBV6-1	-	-	TGTGCCAGCATAGGACTAGGGGGAGCGGCAGCTACGCAGTATTTT	CASIGLGGAAATQYF
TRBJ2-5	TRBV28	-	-	TGTGCCAGCCGCGGACGAGGCCCAGAGACCCAGTATTTC	CASRGRGPETQYF